This paragraph reports one T cell receptor beta chain. V dropped 4 bases and J dropped 7 bases, with 11 bases sitting between them. Germline values: CDR1 SGHDT, CDR2 YYEEEE. This CDR3 has 12 residues. The sample belongs to a study of STAT5B mutations in CD4+ large granular lymphocyte leukemia. The survey-level immunoSEQ assay was used. TCRdb's copy holds only in-frame clones and misses some; the assay was immunoSEQ multiplex PCR. Counted here are about 30,000 clones, roughly three quarters occurring once; the ten biggest clones make up 2% to 2.5%. Sequenced input: CD4+ T cells from blood buffy coats. The sequence was obtained from a human donor in good health. This chain uses TRBV5-6 with TRBJ1-2; tentatively, D is TRBD1 (6 bases). CDR3 in amino acids: CASSLRGAGYTF. CDR3 in DNA: TGTGCCAGCAGCCTCAGGGGTGCTGGCTACACCTTC.